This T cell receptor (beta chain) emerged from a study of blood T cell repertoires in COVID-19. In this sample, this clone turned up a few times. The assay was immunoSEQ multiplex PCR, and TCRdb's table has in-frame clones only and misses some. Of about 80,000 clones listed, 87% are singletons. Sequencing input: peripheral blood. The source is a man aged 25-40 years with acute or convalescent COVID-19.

The CDR3 nucleotides are TGTGCCAGCAGTAAAGACAGGGGGCAATCACCCCTCCACTTT. Translated: CASSKDRGQSPLHF. The V and J genes are TRBV27 and TRBJ1-6, with 10 bases aligning to TRBD1. The CDR3 sequence is 14 residues long. V was pared by 5 bases and J by 10 bases, with 5 bases of the junction left unmatched. Germline V gene data show CDR1 as MNHEY and CDR2 as SMNVEV (reference sequence).